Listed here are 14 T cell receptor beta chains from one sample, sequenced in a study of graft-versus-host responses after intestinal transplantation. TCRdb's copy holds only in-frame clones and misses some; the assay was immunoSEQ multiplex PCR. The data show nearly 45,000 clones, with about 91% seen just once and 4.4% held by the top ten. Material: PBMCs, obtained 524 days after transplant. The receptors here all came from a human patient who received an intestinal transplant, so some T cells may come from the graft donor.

This CDR3 reads CASSLAASTDTQYF. In DNA, the CDR3 is TGTGCCAGCAGTCTAGCGGCTAGCACAGATACGCAGTATTTT. V gene TRBV6-6 combines with J gene TRBJ2-3; 7 bases match TRBD2. The CDR3 runs 14 residues. The V and J ends lost 5 bases and 0 bases, in that order; junction bases with no gene match: 2. Germline assignment: CDR1 MNHNY and CDR2 SVGAGI (reference sequence).

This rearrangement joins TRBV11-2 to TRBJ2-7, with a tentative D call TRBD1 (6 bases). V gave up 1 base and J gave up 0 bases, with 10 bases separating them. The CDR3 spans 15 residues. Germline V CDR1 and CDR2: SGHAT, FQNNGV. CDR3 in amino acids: CASSLGQGISYEQYF. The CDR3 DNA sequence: TGTGCCAGCAGCTTAGGCCAGGGGATCTCCTACGAGCAGTACTTC.

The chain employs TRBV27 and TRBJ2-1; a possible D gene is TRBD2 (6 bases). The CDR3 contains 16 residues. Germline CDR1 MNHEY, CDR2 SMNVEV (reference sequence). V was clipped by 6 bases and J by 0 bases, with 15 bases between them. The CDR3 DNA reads TGTGCCAGCAGGGACTACCGGGGACGCTCCTACAATGAGCAGTTCTTC. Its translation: CASRDYRGRSYNEQFF.

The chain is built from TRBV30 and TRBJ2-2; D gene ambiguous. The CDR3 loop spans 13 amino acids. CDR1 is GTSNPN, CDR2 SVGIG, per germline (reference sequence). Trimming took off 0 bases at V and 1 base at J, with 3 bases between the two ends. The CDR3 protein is CAWSVQNTGELFF. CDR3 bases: TGTGCCTGGAGTGTACAGAACACCGGGGAGCTGTTTTTT. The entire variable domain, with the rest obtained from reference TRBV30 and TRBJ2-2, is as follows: SQTIHQWPATLVQPVGSPLSLECTVEGTSNPNLYWYRQAAGRGLQLLFYSVGIGQISSEVPQNLSASRPQDRQFILSSKKLLLSDSGFYLCAWSVQNTGELFFGEGSRLTVL.

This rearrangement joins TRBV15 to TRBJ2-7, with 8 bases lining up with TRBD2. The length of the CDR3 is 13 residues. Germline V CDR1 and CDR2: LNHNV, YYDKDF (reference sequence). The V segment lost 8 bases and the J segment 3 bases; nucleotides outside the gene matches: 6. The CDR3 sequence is CATSEGLDYEQYF. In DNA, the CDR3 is TGTGCCACCTCGGAGGGACTAGACTACGAGCAGTACTTC.

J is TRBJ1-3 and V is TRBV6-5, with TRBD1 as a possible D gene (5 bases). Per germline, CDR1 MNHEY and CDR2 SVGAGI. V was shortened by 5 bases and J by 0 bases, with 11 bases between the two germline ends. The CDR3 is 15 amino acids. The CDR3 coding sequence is TGTGCCAGCAGTGCCGACAGCGGCTCTGGAAACACCATATATTTT. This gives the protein CASSADSGSGNTIYF.

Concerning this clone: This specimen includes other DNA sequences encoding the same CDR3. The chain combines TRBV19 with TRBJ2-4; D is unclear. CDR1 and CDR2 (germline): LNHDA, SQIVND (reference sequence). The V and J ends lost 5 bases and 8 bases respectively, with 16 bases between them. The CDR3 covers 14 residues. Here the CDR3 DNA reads TGTGCCAGTAGTCAGACTGGACCGGCGCACATTCAGTACTTC. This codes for CASSQTGPAHIQYF.

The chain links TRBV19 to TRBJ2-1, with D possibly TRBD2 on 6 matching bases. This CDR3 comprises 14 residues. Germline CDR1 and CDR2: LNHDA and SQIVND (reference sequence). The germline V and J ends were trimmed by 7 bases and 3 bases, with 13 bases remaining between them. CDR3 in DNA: TGTGCCAGTACCCCGGAGGGGAACTACAATGAGCAGTTCTTC. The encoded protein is CASTPEGNYNEQFF.

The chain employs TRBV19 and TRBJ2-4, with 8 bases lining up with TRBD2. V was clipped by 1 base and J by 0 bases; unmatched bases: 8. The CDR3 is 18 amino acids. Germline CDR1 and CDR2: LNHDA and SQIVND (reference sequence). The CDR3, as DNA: TGTGCCAGTAGTATAGTTGCCGGACTAGCCCTAGCCAAAAACATTCAGTACTTC. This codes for CASSIVAGLALAKNIQYF. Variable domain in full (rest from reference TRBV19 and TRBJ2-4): DGGITQSPKYLFRKEGQNVTLSCEQNLNHDAMYWYRQDPGQGLRLIYYSQIVNDFQKGDIAEGYSVSREKKESFPLTVTSAQKNPTAFYLCASSIVAGLALAKNIQYFGAGTRLSVL.

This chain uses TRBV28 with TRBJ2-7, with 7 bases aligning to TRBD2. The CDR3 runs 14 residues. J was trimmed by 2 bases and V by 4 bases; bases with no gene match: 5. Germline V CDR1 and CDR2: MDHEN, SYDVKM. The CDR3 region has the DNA TGTGCCAGCAGTTCCGGCGGGAGCACCTACGAGCAGTACTTC. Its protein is CASSSGGSTYEQYF.

Written as DNA, the CDR3 is TGTGCCAGCAGTTTCTGGCTAGCGGCGGGGAGGGAGCAGTACTTC. This encodes CASSFWLAAGREQYF. The rearrangement links TRBV28 to TRBJ2-7; 7 nucleotides line up with TRBD2. J lost 7 bases, V lost 3 bases, and 12 bases had no gene match. The CDR3 contains 15 residues. The V gene's germline CDR1 is MDHEN and CDR2 SYDVKM.

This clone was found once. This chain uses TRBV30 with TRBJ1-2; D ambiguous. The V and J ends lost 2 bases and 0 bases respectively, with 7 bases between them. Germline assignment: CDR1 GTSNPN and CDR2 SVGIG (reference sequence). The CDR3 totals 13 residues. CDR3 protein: CAWSRSANYGYTF. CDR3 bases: TGTGCCTGGAGTAGGTCAGCTAACTATGGCTACACCTTC.

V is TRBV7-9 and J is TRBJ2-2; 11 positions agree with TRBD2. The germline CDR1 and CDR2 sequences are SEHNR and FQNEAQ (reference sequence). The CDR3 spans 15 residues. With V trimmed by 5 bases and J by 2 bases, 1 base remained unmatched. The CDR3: CASSRLAGNTGELFF. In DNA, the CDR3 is TGTGCCAGCAGCAGACTAGCGGGAAACACCGGGGAGCTGTTTTTT.

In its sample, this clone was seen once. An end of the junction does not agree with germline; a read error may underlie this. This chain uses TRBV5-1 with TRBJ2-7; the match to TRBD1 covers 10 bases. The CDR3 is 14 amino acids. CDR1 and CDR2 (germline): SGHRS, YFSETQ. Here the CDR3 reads CASSYGTGDYEQCF. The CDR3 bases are TGCGCCAGCAGCTACGGGACAGGGGACTACGAGCAGTGCTTC. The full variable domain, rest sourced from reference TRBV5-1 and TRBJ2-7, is KAGVTQTPRYLIKTRGQQVTLSCSPISGHRSVSWYQQTPGQGLQFLFEYFSETQRNKGNFPGRFSGRQFSNSRSEMNVSTLELGDSALYLCASSYGTGDYEQCFGPGTRLTVT.